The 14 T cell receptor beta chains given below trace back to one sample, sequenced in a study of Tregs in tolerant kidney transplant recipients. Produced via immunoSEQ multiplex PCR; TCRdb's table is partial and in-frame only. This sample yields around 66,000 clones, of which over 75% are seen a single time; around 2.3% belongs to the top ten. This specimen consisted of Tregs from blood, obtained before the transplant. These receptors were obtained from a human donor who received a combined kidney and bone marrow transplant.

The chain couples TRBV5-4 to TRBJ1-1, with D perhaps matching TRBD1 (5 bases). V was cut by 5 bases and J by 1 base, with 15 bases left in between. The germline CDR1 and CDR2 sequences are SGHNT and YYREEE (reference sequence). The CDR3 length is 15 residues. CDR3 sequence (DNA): TGTGCCAGCAGTGTGGGCACGACAGAGAACACTGAAGCTTTCTTT. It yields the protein CASSVGTTENTEAFF.

The CDR3 bases are TGTGCCAGCGCGCGGGGCCCCAGGCAGCCCCAGCATTTT. The encoded protein is CASARGPRQPQHF. The genes are TRBV28 and TRBJ1-5; D perhaps matches TRBD1 (5 bases). The CDR3 totals 13 residues. Germline-derived CDR1 and CDR2 are MDHEN and SYDVKM. Trimming pared 8 bases from V and 7 bases from J, leaving 15 bases between.

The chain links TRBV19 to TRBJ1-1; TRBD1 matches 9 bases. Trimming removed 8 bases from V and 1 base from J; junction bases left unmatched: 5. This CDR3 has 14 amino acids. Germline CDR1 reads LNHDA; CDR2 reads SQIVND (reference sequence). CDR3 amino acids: CASHRGLQNTEAFF. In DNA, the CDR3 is TGTGCCAGTCACAGGGGGCTCCAGAACACTGAAGCTTTCTTT. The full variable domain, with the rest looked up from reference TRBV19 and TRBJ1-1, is DGGITQSPKYLFRKEGQNVTLSCEQNLNHDAMYWYRQDPGQGLRLIYYSQIVNDFQKGDIAEGYSVSREKKESFPLTVTSAQKNPTAFYLCASHRGLQNTEAFFGQGTRLTVV.

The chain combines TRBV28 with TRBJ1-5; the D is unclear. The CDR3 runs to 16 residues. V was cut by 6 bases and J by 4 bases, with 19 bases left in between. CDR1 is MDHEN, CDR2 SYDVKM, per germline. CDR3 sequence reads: CASRSTFVSRNQPQHF. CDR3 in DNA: TGTGCCAGCAGGAGTACATTCGTTAGTCGGAATCAGCCCCAGCATTTT.

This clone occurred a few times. The CDR3 DNA reads TGCGCCAGCAGCCAGGGCGGTGGGCTCGGAAACACCATATATTTT. Translated, it gives CASSQGGGLGNTIYF. V gene TRBV4-1 combines with J gene TRBJ1-3; no definite D call. The CDR3 contains 15 residues. Germline-derived CDR1 and CDR2 are MGHRA and YSYEKL. V shed 3 bases and J shed 4 bases, with 13 bases lying between them.

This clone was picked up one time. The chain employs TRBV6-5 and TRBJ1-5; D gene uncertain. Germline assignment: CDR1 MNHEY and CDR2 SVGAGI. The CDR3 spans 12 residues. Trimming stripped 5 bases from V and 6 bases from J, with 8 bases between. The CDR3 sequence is CASSEHGQPQHF. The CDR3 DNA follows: TGTGCCAGCAGTGAACACGGTCAGCCCCAGCATTTT.

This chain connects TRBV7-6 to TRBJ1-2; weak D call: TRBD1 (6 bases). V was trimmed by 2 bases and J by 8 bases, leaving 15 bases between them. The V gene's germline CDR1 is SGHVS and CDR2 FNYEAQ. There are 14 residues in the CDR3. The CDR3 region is CASSLYSQGGGYTF. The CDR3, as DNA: TGTGCCAGCAGCTTATACTCACAGGGAGGCGGCTACACCTTC.

The CDR3 DNA is TGTGCCAGTAGTATCAATGGGGGGCCCGGGGAGCTGTTTTTT. As protein: CASSINGGPGELFF. The gene calls are TRBV19 and TRBJ2-2; D possibly matches TRBD1 or TRBD2 (6 bases each). The ends were cut back, 3 bases at V and 6 bases at J, with 11 bases in the middle. This CDR3 spans 14 amino acids. CDR1 LNHDA and CDR2 SQIVND come from the germline V gene (reference sequence).

The DNA for the CDR3 is TGTGCCAGCACGCCGGGCAGCGGGGGCCAAAGCTCCTACGAGCAGTACTTC. It specifies CASTPGSGGQSSYEQYF. This chain joins TRBV7-9 and TRBJ2-7; 8 bases match TRBD2. The CDR3 contains 17 residues. CDR1 SEHNR and CDR2 FQNEAQ come from the germline V gene (reference sequence). With 7 bases clipped from V and 0 bases from J, the junction kept 14 bases outside the gene matches.

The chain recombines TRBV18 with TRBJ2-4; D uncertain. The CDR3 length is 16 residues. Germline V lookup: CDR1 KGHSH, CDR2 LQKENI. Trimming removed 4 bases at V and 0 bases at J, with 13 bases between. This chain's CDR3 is CASSLFLPTAKNIQYF. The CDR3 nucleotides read TGTGCCAGCTCACTATTTCTCCCCACAGCCAAAAACATTCAGTACTTC.

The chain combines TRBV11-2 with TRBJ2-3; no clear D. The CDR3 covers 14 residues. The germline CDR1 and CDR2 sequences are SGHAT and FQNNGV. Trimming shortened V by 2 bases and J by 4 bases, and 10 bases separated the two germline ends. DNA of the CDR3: TGTGCCAGCAGCTTAATTGGTGTCGCAGATACGCAGTATTTT. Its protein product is CASSLIGVADTQYF.

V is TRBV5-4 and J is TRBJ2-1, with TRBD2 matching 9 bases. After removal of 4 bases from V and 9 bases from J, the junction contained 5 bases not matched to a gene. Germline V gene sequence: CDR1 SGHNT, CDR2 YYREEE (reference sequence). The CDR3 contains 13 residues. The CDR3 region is CASSHSGGSEQFF. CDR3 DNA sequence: TGTGCCAGCAGCCATAGCGGGGGTTCTGAGCAGTTCTTC. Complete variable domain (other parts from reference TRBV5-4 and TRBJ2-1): ETGVTQSPTHLIKTRGQQVTLRCSSQSGHNTVSWYQQALGQGPQFIFQYYREEENGRGNFPPRFSGLQFPNYSSELNVNALELDDSALYLCASSHSGGSEQFFGPGTRLTVL.

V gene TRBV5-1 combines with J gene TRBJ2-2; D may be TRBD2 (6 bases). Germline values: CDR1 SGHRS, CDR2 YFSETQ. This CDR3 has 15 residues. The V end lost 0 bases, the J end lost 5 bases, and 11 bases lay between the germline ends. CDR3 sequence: CASSLAIAGTGELFF. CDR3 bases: TGCGCCAGCAGCTTGGCCATCGCGGGGACCGGGGAGCTGTTTTTT. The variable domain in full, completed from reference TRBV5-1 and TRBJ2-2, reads KAGVTQTPRYLIKTRGQQVTLSCSPISGHRSVSWYQQTPGQGLQFLFEYFSETQRNKGNFPGRFSGRQFSNSRSEMNVSTLELGDSALYLCASSLAIAGTGELFFGEGSRLTVL.

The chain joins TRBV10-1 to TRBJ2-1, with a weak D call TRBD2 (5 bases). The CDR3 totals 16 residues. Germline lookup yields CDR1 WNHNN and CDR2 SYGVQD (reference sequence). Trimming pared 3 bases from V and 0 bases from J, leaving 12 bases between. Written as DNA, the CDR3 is TGCGCCAGCAGTGATCAGCGGACCAGCTCCTACAATGAGCAGTTCTTC. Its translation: CASSDQRTSSYNEQFF.